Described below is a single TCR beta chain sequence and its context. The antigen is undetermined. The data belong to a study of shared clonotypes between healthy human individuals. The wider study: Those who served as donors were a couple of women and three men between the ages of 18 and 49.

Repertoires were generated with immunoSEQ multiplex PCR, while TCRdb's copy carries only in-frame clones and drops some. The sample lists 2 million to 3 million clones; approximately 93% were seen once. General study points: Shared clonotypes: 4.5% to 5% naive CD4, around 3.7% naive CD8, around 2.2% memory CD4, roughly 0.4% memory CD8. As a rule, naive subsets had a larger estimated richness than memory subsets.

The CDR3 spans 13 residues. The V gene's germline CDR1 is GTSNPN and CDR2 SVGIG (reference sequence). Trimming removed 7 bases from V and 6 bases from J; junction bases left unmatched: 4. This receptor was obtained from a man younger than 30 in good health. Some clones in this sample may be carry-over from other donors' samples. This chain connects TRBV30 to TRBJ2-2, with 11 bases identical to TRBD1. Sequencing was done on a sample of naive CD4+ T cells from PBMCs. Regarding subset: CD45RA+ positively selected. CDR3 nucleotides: TGTGCCTCCCTGGGACAGGGGGCCGGGGAGCTGTTTTTT. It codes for CASLGQGAGELFF.